This paragraph reports one TCR beta chain. This sample was included in a study of blood T cell repertoires in COVID-19. The protocol was immunoSEQ multiplex PCR, while the TCRdb copy is restricted to in-frame clones and leaves out a portion. In the table there are some 95,000 clones, less than 85% of which are singletons. CDR1 and CDR2 (germline): SGHRS, YFSETQ. V shed 2 bases and J 8 bases; nucleotides not matched to a gene: 8. CDR3 length equals 15 residues. The sequence derives from a man between 65 and 80 years old with acute or convalescent COVID-19. J is TRBJ2-1 and V is TRBV5-1; 9 bases map to TRBD1. Input material: peripheral blood. As DNA, the CDR3 is TGCGCCAGCAGCTTCCGGGACAGGGATAGTCATGAGCAGTTCTTC. It is translated as CASSFRDRDSHEQFF.